This T cell receptor beta chain appears in the sequencing data of a study of vaccination effects on CD4 cells after COVID-19. Viral peptide pools were used in the ViraFEST assay to expand antigen-specific CD4+ T cells, and sequencing came afterward. Culture lasted about 10 days before CD4+ T cell isolation. Recipients of the vaccine had no prior SARS-CoV-2 infection and negative nucleocapsid antibodies. Half the medium was swapped for IL-2 medium on days 3 and 7. Notes on this clone: No antigen is known for it.

The method was immunoSEQ multiplex PCR; TCRdb's version includes in-frame clones alone and lacks a portion of them. In the table there are 70,000 or so clones, under 80% of which are singletons. CDR3 size: 16 residues. The trim removed 2 bases at V and 5 bases at J, leaving 5 bases unmatched. Germline V lookup: CDR1 MDHEN, CDR2 SYDVKM. Sequences were derived from CD4+ T cells from PBMCs cultured with SARS-CoV-2 spike peptides, sampled before COVID-19 vaccination. This clonotype was sampled from a human donor who received a COVID-19 vaccine. The V and J genes are TRBV28 and TRBJ1-5; 11 bases are shared with TRBD1. The CDR3 spells CASSLIGQGADQPQHF. The CDR3 DNA reads as TGTGCCAGCAGTTTAATAGGACAGGGGGCTGATCAGCCCCAGCATTTT.